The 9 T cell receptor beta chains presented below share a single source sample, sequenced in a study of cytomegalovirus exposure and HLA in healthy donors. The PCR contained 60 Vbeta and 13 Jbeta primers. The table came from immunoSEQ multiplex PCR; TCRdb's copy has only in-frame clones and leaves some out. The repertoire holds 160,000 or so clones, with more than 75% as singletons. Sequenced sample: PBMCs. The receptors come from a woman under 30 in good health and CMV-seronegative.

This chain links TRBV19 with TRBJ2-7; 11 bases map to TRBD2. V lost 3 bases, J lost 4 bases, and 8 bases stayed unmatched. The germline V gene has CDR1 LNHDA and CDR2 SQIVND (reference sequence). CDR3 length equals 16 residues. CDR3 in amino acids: CASSMGASGRTYEQYF. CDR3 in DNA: TGTGCCAGTAGTATGGGGGCTAGCGGGAGGACTTACGAGCAGTACTTC.

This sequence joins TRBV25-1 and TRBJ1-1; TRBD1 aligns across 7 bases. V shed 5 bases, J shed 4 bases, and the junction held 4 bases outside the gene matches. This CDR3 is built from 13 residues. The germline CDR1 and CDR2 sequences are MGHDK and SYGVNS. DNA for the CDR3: TGTGCCAGCAGTCCGACAGGGCCCACTGAAGCTTTCTTT. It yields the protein CASSPTGPTEAFF. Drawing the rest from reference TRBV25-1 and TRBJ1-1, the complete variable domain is EADIYQTPRYLVIGTGKKITLECSQTMGHDKMYWYQQDPGMELHLIHYSYGVNSTEKGDLSSESTVSRIRTEHFPLTLESARPSHTSQYLCASSPTGPTEAFFGQGTRLTVV.

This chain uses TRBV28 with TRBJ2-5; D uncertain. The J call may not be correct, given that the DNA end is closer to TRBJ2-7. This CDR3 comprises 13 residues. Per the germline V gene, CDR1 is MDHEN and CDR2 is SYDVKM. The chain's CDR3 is CASSLMVRYEQYF. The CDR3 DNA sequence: TGTGCCAGCAGTTTAATGGTCCGCTACGAGCAGTACTTC.

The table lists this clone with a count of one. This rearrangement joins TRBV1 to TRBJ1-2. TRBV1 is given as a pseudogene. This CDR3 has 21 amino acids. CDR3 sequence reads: CTSSQPRGGVRAVPYQRGYTF. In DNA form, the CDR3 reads TGCACCAGCAGCCAACCGCGGGGCGGGGTCCGCGCGGTACCTTACCAACGTGGCTACACCTTC.

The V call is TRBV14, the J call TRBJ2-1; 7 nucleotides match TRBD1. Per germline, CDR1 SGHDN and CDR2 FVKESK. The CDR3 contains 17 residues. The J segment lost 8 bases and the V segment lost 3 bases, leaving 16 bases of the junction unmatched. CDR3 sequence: CASSHGDRVFLLDEQFF. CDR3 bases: TGTGCCAGCAGCCATGGCGACAGGGTCTTTCTCTTGGATGAGCAGTTCTTC.

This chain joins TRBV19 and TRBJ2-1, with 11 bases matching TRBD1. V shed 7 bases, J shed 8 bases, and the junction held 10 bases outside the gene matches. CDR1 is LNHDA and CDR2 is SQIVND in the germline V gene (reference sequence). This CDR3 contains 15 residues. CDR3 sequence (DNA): TGTGCCAGTATCCCTGGACAGGGGGCCCTCGATGAGCAGTTCTTC. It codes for CASIPGQGALDEQFF. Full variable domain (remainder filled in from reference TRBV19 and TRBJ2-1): DGGITQSPKYLFRKEGQNVTLSCEQNLNHDAMYWYRQDPGQGLRLIYYSQIVNDFQKGDIAEGYSVSREKKESFPLTVTSAQKNPTAFYLCASIPGQGALDEQFFGPGTRLTVL.

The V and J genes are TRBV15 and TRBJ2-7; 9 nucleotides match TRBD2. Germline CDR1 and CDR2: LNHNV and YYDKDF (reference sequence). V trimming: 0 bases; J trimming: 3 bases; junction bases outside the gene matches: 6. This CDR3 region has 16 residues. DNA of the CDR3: TGTGCCACCAGCAGAGATAAACTAGCGGGCCACTACGAGCAGTACTTC. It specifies CATSRDKLAGHYEQYF.

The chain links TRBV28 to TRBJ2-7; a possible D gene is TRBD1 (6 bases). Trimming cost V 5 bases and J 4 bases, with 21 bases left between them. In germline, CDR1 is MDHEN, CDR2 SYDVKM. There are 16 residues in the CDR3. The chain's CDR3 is CASSSADRSMGYEQYF. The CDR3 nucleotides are TGTGCCAGCAGTAGCGCCGACAGGTCCATGGGATACGAGCAGTACTTC.

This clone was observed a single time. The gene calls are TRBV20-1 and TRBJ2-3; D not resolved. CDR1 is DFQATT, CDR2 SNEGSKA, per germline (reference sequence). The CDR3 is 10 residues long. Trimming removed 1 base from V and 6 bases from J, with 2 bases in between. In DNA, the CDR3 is TGCAGTGCTAGAGCGGATACGCAGTATTTT. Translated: CSARADTQYF.